This record covers a single T cell receptor beta chain. What it recognizes is unknown. This CDR3 has 16 amino acids. With V trimmed by 3 bases and J by 6 bases, 4 bases remained unmatched. CDR1 and CDR2 from the germline V gene are SGHRS and YFSETQ. The data belong to a study of T cell responses to AZD1222 COVID-19 vaccine. This table comes from immunoSEQ multiplex PCR, and its TCRdb copy is limited to in-frame clones, with some not included. The repertoire consists of tens of thousands of clones, with almost 90% occurring once and the leading ten covering about a tenth. Study outcomes and limitations: Sampling that yielded the repertoires occurred only after the peak T cell response.

The TCR originated in an adult in good health. The V call is TRBV5-1, the J call TRBJ1-6, with 12 bases matching TRBD1. Sample: peripheral blood, taken on day 0 of MenACWY control vaccination. The CDR3 region is CASSSGQGAFNSPLHF. DNA of the CDR3: TGCGCCAGCAGCTCGGGACAGGGGGCTTTTAATTCACCCCTCCACTTT.